The T cell receptor beta chain described here comes from a study of OX40 agonist ivuxolimab in advanced cancers. The germline CDR1 and CDR2 sequences are SGDLS and YYNGEE. Trimming cost V 3 bases and J 3 bases; bases outside gene matches: 7. This CDR3 has 15 residues. Measured with immunoSEQ multiplex PCR; TCRdb has only the in-frame clones, and not every one. The sample yields 65,000 to 80,000 clones, approximately 86% seen once. The chain links TRBV9 to TRBJ2-3; 7 nucleotides line up with TRBD2. This receptor was obtained from an adult with an advanced solid tumor such as melanoma, head and neck, liver or kidney cancer. This material consisted of CD4+ or CD8+ T cells sorted from blood, taken in a trial of the OX40 agonist ivuxolimab. The DNA of the CDR3 is TGTGCCAGCAGCGAGGGACCGGGGGGAACAGATACGCAGTATTTT. It is translated as CASSEGPGGTDTQYF.